The clone carrying this T cell receptor (beta chain) was observed at least ten times. What it binds is not known. This entry belongs to a study of T cell repertoires in cytomegalovirus infection. TCRdb redid the calling of the reads with MiXCR, one entry per CDR3 protein. Counted here are 450,000 to 550,000 distinct CDR3 sequences, approximately 17% occurring once; the ten biggest clones make up 20% to 30%. Points from the study as a whole: Summed public TCR beta family frequency identified CMV carriers bearing the relevant HLA.

Germline CDR1 is SGHTA and CDR2 is FQGTGA. V shed 5 bases and J 6 bases; nucleotides not matched to a gene: 4. The CDR3 is 13 amino acids. This sequence was found in a human donor in good health (CMV status not recorded). Some clones in this sample may be carry-over from other donors' samples. Sequencing input: CD8+ T cells from PBMCs. This rearrangement joins TRBV7-3 to TRBJ1-2; 9 bases are a match to TRBD1. The CDR3 region is CASSPTGGNGYTF. CDR3 sequence (DNA): TGTGCCAGCAGCCCCACAGGGGGCAATGGCTACACCTTC.